The 12 T cell receptor beta chains listed next were all sequenced from one sample in a study of shared clonotypes between healthy human individuals. Profiled with immunoSEQ multiplex PCR; TCRdb holds only in-frame clones, not every one. The sample lists under 1,100,000 clones; about 76% were seen once. Sequencing used memory CD4+ T cells sorted from blood. Noted subset: CD45RA-negative fraction. The receptor source for this set is a man between 18 and 35 years old in good health.

The chain is built from TRBV2 and TRBJ2-7, with 10 bases fitting TRBD2. Per germline, CDR1 SNHLY and CDR2 FYNNEI. CDR3 length: 14 residues. Losses at the gene ends were 6 bases for V and 7 bases for J; bases not matched to a gene: 9. The CDR3 here is CASRGAGGPLEQYF. The CDR3 DNA follows: TGTGCCAGCAGGGGAGCGGGAGGGCCGCTGGAGCAGTACTTC.

As regards this clone: Other DNA sequences from this sample encode an identical CDR3 as well. V gene TRBV10-1 combines with J gene TRBJ2-7; D remains unclear. V gave up 5 bases and J gave up 0 bases, with 5 bases separating them. Germline CDR1 is WNHNN and CDR2 is SYGVQD (reference sequence). The CDR3 covers 12 residues. CDR3 in amino acids: CASSQDSYEQYF. The CDR3 DNA follows: TGCGCCAGCAGTCAGGACTCCTACGAGCAGTACTTC.

This clone has more than one count but fewer than ten. The V gene is TRBV7-2, the J gene TRBJ1-5, with D hard to call. With 5 bases removed from V and 3 bases from J, the gap between germline ends came to 8 bases. Per germline, CDR1 SGHTA and CDR2 FQGNSA. The CDR3 sequence is 13 residues long. CDR3 amino acids: CASSAHFNQPQHF. The CDR3 DNA reads as TGTGCCAGCAGCGCACACTTCAATCAGCCCCAGCATTTT.

The rearrangement uses TRBV18 and TRBJ2-3, with TRBD1 matching 7 bases. This CDR3 region has 15 residues. The germline V gene has CDR1 KGHSH and CDR2 LQKENI. The ends lost 3 bases at V and 2 bases at J; junction bases unmatched: 5. The CDR3 nucleotides read TGTGCCAGCTCACCTCTCGGGACAGCCACAGATACGCAGTATTTT. Protein product: CASSPLGTATDTQYF.

This sequence joins TRBV7-6 and TRBJ2-7; D may correspond to TRBD1 or TRBD2 (5 bases each). The CDR3 covers 13 residues. Trimming stripped 5 bases from V and 6 bases from J, with 14 bases between. Per the germline V gene, CDR1 is SGHVS and CDR2 is FNYEAQ. The DNA of the CDR3 is TGTGCCAGCAGCCAGGACACTAGGGGCGAGCAGTACTTC. This encodes CASSQDTRGEQYF.

The chain has TRBV5-1 and TRBJ1-6, with 8 bases fitting TRBD1. This CDR3 comprises 14 residues. Trimming took 9 bases from V and 6 from J; bases not matched to a gene: 8. Germline CDR1 SGHRS, CDR2 YFSETQ. This chain's CDR3 is CATGTGFVNSPLHF. CDR3 coding DNA: TGCGCCACCGGGACAGGCTTCGTTAATTCACCCCTCCACTTT.

The gene calls are TRBV14 and TRBJ1-5; no clear D. The CDR3 extends over 12 amino acids. The germline V gene has CDR1 SGHDN and CDR2 FVKESK. Deletions cut 4 bases from V and 6 bases from J, with 7 bases between. Here the CDR3 DNA reads TGTGCCAGCAGCCGAGCCCCTCAGCCCCAGCATTTT. It translates to CASSRAPQPQHF. Together with reference TRBV14 and TRBJ1-5, the CDR3 gives the full variable domain: EAGVTQFPSHSVIEKGQTVTLRCDPISGHDNLYWYRRVMGKEIKFLLHFVKESKQDESGMPNNRFLAERTGGTYSTLKVQPAELEDSGVYFCASSRAPQPQHFGDGTRLSIL.

V is TRBV30 and J is TRBJ2-3; a possible D gene is TRBD2 (5 bases). Per germline, CDR1 GTSNPN and CDR2 SVGIG (reference sequence). The CDR3 has 14 residues. Trimming took off 4 bases at V and 2 bases at J, with 13 bases between the two ends. In nucleotides, the CDR3 is TGTGCCTGGACAGAGGGAAGCCTCACAGATACGCAGTATTTT. Amino acids: CAWTEGSLTDTQYF.

The CDR3 spells CASSMGTGGYNEQFF. The CDR3 region has the DNA TGTGCCAGTAGTATGGGGACAGGAGGCTACAATGAGCAGTTCTTC. The V and J genes are TRBV19 and TRBJ2-1, with TRBD1 identical over 8 bases. Germline V gives CDR1 LNHDA, CDR2 SQIVND (reference sequence). The CDR3 spans 15 residues. The junction had 4 bases not matched to a gene; V was cut back by 3 bases and J by 3 bases.

Of note for this clone: One base away lies a much larger clone, so this may be a sequencing read error. This sequence joins TRBV7-9 and TRBJ2-7, with a possible D match to TRBD2 (5 bases). The length of the CDR3 is 13 residues. Trimming removed 1 base from V and 2 bases from J, with 6 bases in between. Germline-derived CDR1 and CDR2 are SEHNR and FQNEAQ (reference sequence). The CDR3 region is CASSLERTYEQYF. Here the CDR3 DNA reads TGTGCCAGCAGCTTAGAGCGGACCTACGAGCAGTACTTC.

The gene calls are TRBV7-2 and TRBJ1-2; 9 positions agree with TRBD1. The CDR3 consists of 15 residues. In germline, CDR1 is SGHTA, CDR2 FQGNSA. Trimming cost V 5 bases and J 5 bases; bases outside gene matches: 9. The CDR3 DNA follows: TGTGCCAGCAGCATACAACAGGGGGCCAGGTATGGCTACACCTTC. Encoded protein: CASSIQQGARYGYTF.

V usage is TRBV15 and J usage is TRBJ2-5; 7 bases map to TRBD1. Trimming cost V 3 bases and J 5 bases; bases outside gene matches: 6. The CDR3 length is 14 residues. Germline-derived CDR1 and CDR2 are LNHNV and YYDKDF (reference sequence). DNA for the CDR3: TGTGCCACCAGCAGTAACAGGGGTTGGGAGACCCAGTACTTC. Translating it yields CATSSNRGWETQYF. The full variable domain, in which reference TRBV15 and TRBJ2-5 provide the parts outside the CDR3, is DAMVIQNPRYQVTQFGKPVTLSCSQTLNHNVMYWYQQKSSQAPKLLFHYYDKDFNNEADTPDNFQSRRPNTSFCFLDIRSPGLGDTAMYLCATSSNRGWETQYFGPGTRLLVL.